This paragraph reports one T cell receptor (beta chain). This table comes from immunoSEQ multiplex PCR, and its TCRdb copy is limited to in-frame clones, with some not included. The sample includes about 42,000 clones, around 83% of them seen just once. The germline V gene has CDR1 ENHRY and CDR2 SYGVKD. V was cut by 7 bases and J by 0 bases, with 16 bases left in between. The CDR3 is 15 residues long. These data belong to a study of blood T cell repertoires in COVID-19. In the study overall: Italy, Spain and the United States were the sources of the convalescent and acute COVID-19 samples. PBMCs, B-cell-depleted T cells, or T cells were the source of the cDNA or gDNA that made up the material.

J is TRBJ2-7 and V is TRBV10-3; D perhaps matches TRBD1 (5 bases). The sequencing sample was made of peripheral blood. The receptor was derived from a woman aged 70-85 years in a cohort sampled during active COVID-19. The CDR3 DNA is TGTGCCATCAAACAAACAGGAGATAACTCCTACGAGCAGTACTTC. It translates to CAIKQTGDNSYEQYF.